This TCR beta chain derives from a study of TIL therapy for anti-PD-1-resistant metastatic lung cancer. Study details: Tumors were harvested before any PD-1/PD-L1 blockade. Median patient age was approximately 58, ranging 38-75 years.

Indicated time point: pre-treatment sample, taken before nivolumab and TIL therapy. Of note for this clone: Its target is unknown.

Study-level points and caveats: After infusion, TIL clonotypes partly replaced peripheral T cells and declined over months.

Sequencing used immunoSEQ v3. Libraries were sequenced to around 2 million read pairs (survey) or roughly 4.5-6.5 million (deep). Some clones are missing from TCRdb's copy, which holds only in-frame ones; the method was immunoSEQ multiplex PCR. The sample includes 36,000 or so clones, less than 85% seen only once; the top ten take 4.5% to 7%. The J segment lost 8 bases and the V segment lost 6 bases, leaving 12 bases of the junction unmatched. Germline lookup yields CDR1 ENHRY and CDR2 SYGVKD. The CDR3 extends over 14 amino acids. The sequencing here drew on blood, taken at baseline. The V gene is TRBV10-3, the J gene TRBJ1-2; 7 bases align to TRBD1. This TCR came from a person between 25 and 80 years old with non-small cell lung cancer. The CDR3 reads CAIRLVTGSVGYTF. The CDR3 DNA is TGTGCCATCAGGCTCGTGACAGGGTCGGTGGGCTACACCTTC.